This passage covers 22 T cell receptor beta chains from one sample sequenced in a study of vaccination and CD4 T cells after COVID-19. Sequenced with the Oncomine TCR Beta short-read assay was DNA taken from cultured CD4+ T cells. Using its own MiXCR run on the PCR reads, TCRdb lists one record per CDR3 protein. The table lists 14,000 or so distinct CDR3 sequences, roughly 71% of them singletons. Treatment here: 10-day PBMC culture with coronavirus spike peptide pools or control peptides (ViraFEST assay). Their antigens are not known. Sequenced: CD4+ T cells from blood, cultured in vitro. Receptors originate from a human donor who had recovered from COVID-19.

This sequence joins TRBV7-2 and TRBJ1-2; maybe TRBD1 (6 bases). CDR3 length: 18 amino acids. Trimming pared 1 base from V and 4 bases from J, leaving 22 bases between. Germline V gene lookup returns CDR1 SGHTA and CDR2 FQGNSA. CDR3 sequence reads: CASSLGSGAGRGTYGYTF. The CDR3 DNA sequence: TGTGCCAGCAGCTTAGGATCGGGGGCAGGGAGGGGGACCTATGGCTACACCTTC.

This chain uses TRBV24-1 with TRBJ2-7; TRBD1 aligns across 8 bases. Trimming took 9 bases from V and 5 from J; bases not matched to a gene: 14. The length of the CDR3 is 15 residues. CDR1 is KGHDR, CDR2 SFDVKD, per germline. The CDR3 nucleotides are TGTGCCACCGGGGCCGGGACAGGTCCGGTAAACGAGCAGTACTTC. The encoded protein is CATGAGTGPVNEQYF.

The genes are TRBV29-1 and TRBJ1-4, with 8 positions matching TRBD1. Germline values: CDR1 SQVTM, CDR2 ANQGSEA. With V trimmed by 7 bases and J by 7 bases, 11 bases remained unmatched. This CDR3 contains 14 residues. The CDR3 region has the DNA TGCAGCGCACAAGGACAGGGTCGGGGTGAAAAACTGTTTTTT. Its translation is CSAQGQGRGEKLFF.

The gene calls are TRBV15 and TRBJ1-1; D is unclear. Trimming took 4 bases from V and 0 from J, leaving 6 bases between them. The CDR3 sequence is 13 residues long. Germline V gene sequence: CDR1 LNHNV, CDR2 YYDKDF (reference sequence). This CDR3 reads CATSIQMNTEAFF. The DNA of the CDR3 is TGTGCCACCAGCATCCAGATGAACACTGAAGCTTTCTTT. Supplemented by reference TRBV15 and TRBJ1-1, the full variable domain reads DAMVIQNPRYQVTQFGKPVTLSCSQTLNHNVMYWYQQKSSQAPKLLFHYYDKDFNNEADTPDNFQSRRPNTSFCFLDIRSPGLGDTAMYLCATSIQMNTEAFFGQGTRLTVV.

This clonotype was seen more than once but under ten times. V gene TRBV19 combines with J gene TRBJ1-5; 8 bases fit TRBD1. The CDR3 runs 14 residues. With V trimmed by 4 bases and J by 10 bases, 9 bases remained unmatched. The V gene's germline CDR1 is LNHDA and CDR2 SQIVND (reference sequence). The DNA of the CDR3 is TGTGCCAGTAGTACCTCGACAGGGGCCAAACCCCAGCATTTT. Encoded protein: CASSTSTGAKPQHF.

The CDR3, as DNA: TGTGCCAGCAGAGATAGTACTAGCGGGAGGGCCCCCTACAATGAGCAGTTCTTC. Encoded protein: CASRDSTSGRAPYNEQFF. The chain carries TRBV6-2 or TRBV6-3 and TRBJ2-1; TRBD2 agrees at 13 bases. The germline gives CDR1 MNHEY, CDR2 SVGEGT. CDR3 length: 18 amino acids. V gave up 6 bases and J gave up 2 bases; unmatched junction bases: 10.

The V call is TRBV5-5, the J call TRBJ1-3; D not resolved. CDR1 is SGHKS and CDR2 is YYEKEE in the germline V gene (reference sequence). Trimming removed 0 bases at V and 6 bases at J, with 13 bases between. The CDR3 is made up of 15 amino acids. CDR3 amino acids: CASSLGLQGANTIYF. In nucleotides, the CDR3 is TGTGCCAGCAGCTTGGGCCTACAAGGAGCAAACACCATATATTTT. Variable domain in full (rest from reference TRBV5-5 and TRBJ1-3): DAGVTQSPTHLIKTRGQQVTLRCSPISGHKSVSWYQQVLGQGPQFIFQYYEKEERGRGNFPDRFSARQFPNYSSELNVNALLLGDSALYLCASSLGLQGANTIYFGEGSWLTVV.

The CDR3 here is CSVGRSGGVSDTQYF. The CDR3 coding sequence is TGCAGCGTGGGACGGTCGGGAGGGGTCTCAGATACGCAGTATTTT. The chain uses TRBV29-1 and TRBJ2-3, with TRBD2 matching over 8 bases. V dropped 6 bases and J dropped 4; count of bases not matched to a gene: 12. The CDR3 is made up of 15 amino acids. Looked up from germline, CDR1 is SQVTM and CDR2 is ANQGSEA.

The rearrangement joins TRBV7-9 to TRBJ2-7; no reliable D call. CDR3 length: 12 residues. V was shortened by 5 bases and J by 6 bases, with 11 bases between the two germline ends. CDR1 is SEHNR, CDR2 FQNEAQ, per germline (reference sequence). In DNA, the CDR3 is TGTGCCAGCAGCCTGAATAGCATCGAGCAGTACTTC. This sequence encodes CASSLNSIEQYF.

The V call is TRBV20-1, the J call TRBJ2-1; D may be TRBD2 (6 bases). The V and J ends lost 6 bases and 7 bases respectively, with 16 bases between them. The CDR3 contains 13 residues. Per the germline V gene, CDR1 is DFQATT and CDR2 is SNEGSKA (reference sequence). The CDR3 sequence: CSARRDFQNEQFF. The CDR3 nucleotides are TGCAGTGCCCGGCGGGACTTCCAAAATGAGCAGTTCTTC.

The chain employs TRBV6-5 and TRBJ1-6; D call uncertain. V gave up 2 bases and J gave up 8 bases, with 7 bases separating them. The germline V gene has CDR1 MNHEY and CDR2 SVGAGI. This CDR3 comprises 13 residues. In nucleotides, the CDR3 is TGTGCCAGCAGTTACATCGGAGATTCACCCCTCCACTTT. Translated: CASSYIGDSPLHF.

The rearrangement links TRBV27 to TRBJ2-2, with TRBD2 identical over 12 bases. The CDR3 totals 16 residues. The V gene end was trimmed by 4 bases and the J gene end by 5 bases; junction bases not matched to a gene: 5. The germline gives CDR1 MNHEY, CDR2 SMNVEV (reference sequence). CDR3 in DNA: TGTGCCAGCAGTTCCCCCACTAGCGGGAGGACCGGGGAGCTGTTTTTT. The encoded protein is CASSSPTSGRTGELFF.

The CDR3 region has the DNA TGTGCCAGCAGTTTAAGCGGGGCCTTCAATCAGCCCCAGCATTTT. Its protein is CASSLSGAFNQPQHF. The chain carries TRBV28 and TRBJ1-5, with D perhaps matching TRBD1 (5 bases). CDR3 length: 15 amino acids. V was clipped by 2 bases and J by 3 bases, with 11 bases between them. Germline CDR1 and CDR2: MDHEN and SYDVKM.

This chain links TRBV6-2 or TRBV6-3 with TRBJ1-2; D is unresolved. CDR1 is MNHEY and CDR2 is SVGEGT in the germline V gene. The CDR3 is 14 amino acids. V was trimmed by 6 bases and J by 2 bases, leaving 13 bases between them. The CDR3 DNA reads TGTGCCAGCAGCCGCAGCGGGGTGAACTATGGCTACACCTTC. This gives the protein CASSRSGVNYGYTF.

This clonotype was seen just once. The chain couples TRBV11-3 to TRBJ1-1; the D is unclear. The CDR3 totals 13 residues. The V gene's germline CDR1 is SGHNT and CDR2 YENEEA. V was clipped by 5 bases and J by 8 bases, with 15 bases between them. The CDR3 DNA is TGTGCCAGCAGCCCGAGATCGGGGAAGGAAGCTTTCTTT. Its translation: CASSPRSGKEAFF.

In its sample, this clonotype was seen a few times. J is TRBJ2-7 and V is TRBV19; D gene unclear. The length of the CDR3 is 15 residues. Trimming took 2 bases from V and 3 from J, leaving 14 bases between them. The germline V gene has CDR1 LNHDA and CDR2 SQIVND (reference sequence). The CDR3 region has the DNA TGTGCCAGTAGTATACAAGGGCTGTCGGGCTACGAGCAGTACTTC. This sequence encodes CASSIQGLSGYEQYF.

V gene TRBV15 combines with J gene TRBJ2-2, with a possible D match to TRBD2 (6 bases). Trimming took 6 bases from V and 10 from J, leaving 15 bases between them. CDR3 length: 13 amino acids. Germline V CDR1 and CDR2: LNHNV, YYDKDF (reference sequence). The CDR3 DNA reads as TGTGCCACCAGTTTCGGGGGAGCGGTGGAGCTGTTTTTT. Translated: CATSFGGAVELFF. The entire variable domain, with the rest obtained from reference TRBV15 and TRBJ2-2, is as follows: DAMVIQNPRYQVTQFGKPVTLSCSQTLNHNVMYWYQQKSSQAPKLLFHYYDKDFNNEADTPDNFQSRRPNTSFCFLDIRSPGLGDTAMYLCATSFGGAVELFFGEGSRLTVL.

The chain joins TRBV29-1 to TRBJ1-1, with D perhaps TRBD1 (5 bases). This CDR3 region has 13 residues. In germline, CDR1 is SQVTM, CDR2 ANQGSEA. Trimming took 5 bases from V and 1 from J, leaving 11 bases between them. CDR3 sequence: CSVYGTKNTEAFF. CDR3 bases: TGCAGCGTTTATGGGACCAAGAACACTGAAGCTTTCTTT.

V and J are TRBV18 and TRBJ2-7, with D unresolved. The CDR3 runs 14 residues. The ends were cut back, 3 bases at V and 6 bases at J, with 15 bases in the middle. The germline gives CDR1 KGHSH, CDR2 LQKENI. The CDR3 loop is CASSPSQFPSEQYF. CDR3 nucleotide sequence: TGTGCCAGCTCACCTAGCCAGTTCCCCTCCGAGCAGTACTTC.

J is TRBJ1-6 and V is TRBV10-2; D perhaps matches TRBD1 (6 bases). Germline assignment: CDR1 WSHSY and CDR2 SAAADI. The ends were cut back, 0 bases at V and 7 bases at J, with 13 bases in the middle. The CDR3 totals 16 residues. CDR3: CASSESLGASNSPLHF. CDR3 coding DNA: TGCGCCAGCAGTGAGTCGTTGGGGGCCTCCAATTCACCCCTCCACTTT.

This clonotype was recorded a few times. The chain is built from TRBV7-2 and TRBJ2-3; 7 nucleotides align to TRBD2. Trimming took 0 bases from V and 0 from J; bases not matched to a gene: 6. CDR1 and CDR2 (germline): SGHTA, FQGNSA. CDR3 length: 17 amino acids. This chain's CDR3 is CASSLARLAVSTDTQYF. CDR3 DNA sequence: TGTGCCAGCAGCTTAGCCCGACTAGCCGTTAGCACAGATACGCAGTATTTT.

This sequence joins TRBV20-1 and TRBJ1-5; tentative D call: TRBD1 (5 bases). V shed 6 bases and J shed 4 bases, with 13 bases lying between them. There are 13 residues in the CDR3. Germline V gene lookup returns CDR1 DFQATT and CDR2 SNEGSKA (reference sequence). In nucleotides, the CDR3 is TGCAGTGCCCTTAGCGGGGGGAATCAGCCCCAGCATTTT. Amino acid sequence: CSALSGGNQPQHF.